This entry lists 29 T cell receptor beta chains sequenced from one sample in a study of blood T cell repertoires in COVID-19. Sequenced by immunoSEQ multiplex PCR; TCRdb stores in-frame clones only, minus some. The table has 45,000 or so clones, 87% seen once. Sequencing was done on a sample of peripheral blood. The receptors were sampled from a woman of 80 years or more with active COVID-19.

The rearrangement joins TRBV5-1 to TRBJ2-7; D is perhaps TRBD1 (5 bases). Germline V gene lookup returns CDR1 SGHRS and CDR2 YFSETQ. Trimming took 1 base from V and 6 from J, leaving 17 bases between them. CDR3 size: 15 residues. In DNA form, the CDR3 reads TGCGCCAGCAGCTTGTTACAGGACAAGGGTTCCGAGCAGTACTTC. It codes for CASSLLQDKGSEQYF.

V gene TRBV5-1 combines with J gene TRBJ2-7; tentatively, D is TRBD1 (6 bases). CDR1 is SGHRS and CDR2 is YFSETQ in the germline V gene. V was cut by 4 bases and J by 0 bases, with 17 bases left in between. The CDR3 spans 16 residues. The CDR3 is CASSPSYRESSYEQYF. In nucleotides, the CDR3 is TGCGCCAGCAGCCCATCTTACAGGGAAAGCTCCTACGAGCAGTACTTC. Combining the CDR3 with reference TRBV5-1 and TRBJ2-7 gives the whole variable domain KAGVTQTPRYLIKTRGQQVTLSCSPISGHRSVSWYQQTPGQGLQFLFEYFSETQRNKGNFPGRFSGRQFSNSRSEMNVSTLELGDSALYLCASSPSYRESSYEQYFGPGTRLTVT.

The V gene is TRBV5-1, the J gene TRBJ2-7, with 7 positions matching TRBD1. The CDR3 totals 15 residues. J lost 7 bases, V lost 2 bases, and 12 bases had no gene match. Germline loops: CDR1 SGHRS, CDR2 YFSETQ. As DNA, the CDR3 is TGCGCCAGCAGCTTTCCCGGGACAGATACTTATGAGCAGTACTTC. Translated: CASSFPGTDTYEQYF. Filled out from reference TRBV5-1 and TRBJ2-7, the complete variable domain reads KAGVTQTPRYLIKTRGQQVTLSCSPISGHRSVSWYQQTPGQGLQFLFEYFSETQRNKGNFPGRFSGRQFSNSRSEMNVSTLELGDSALYLCASSFPGTDTYEQYFGPGTRLTVT.

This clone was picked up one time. The CDR3 spells CASSVQRTLAKNIQYF. In DNA, the CDR3 is TGTGCCAGCAGTGTCCAGCGAACCCTAGCCAAAAACATTCAGTACTTC. The chain has TRBV2 and TRBJ2-4; D gene unclear. The CDR3 is 16 amino acids. V shed 4 bases and J shed 0 bases, with 13 bases lying between them. The V gene's germline CDR1 is SNHLY and CDR2 FYNNEI. The full variable domain, its missing parts supplied by reference TRBV2 and TRBJ2-4, is EPEVTQTPSHQVTQMGQEVILRCVPISNHLYFYWYRQILGQKVEFLVSFYNNEISEKSEIFDDQFSVERPDGSNFTLKIRSTKLEDSAMYFCASSVQRTLAKNIQYFGAGTRLSVL.

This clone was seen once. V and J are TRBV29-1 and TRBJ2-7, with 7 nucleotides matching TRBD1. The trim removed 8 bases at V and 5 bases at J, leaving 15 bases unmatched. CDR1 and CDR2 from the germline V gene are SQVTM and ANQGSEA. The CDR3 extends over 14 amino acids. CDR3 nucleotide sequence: TGCAGCTCTTCCCGACTCCAGGGGGAGAACGAGCAGTACTTC. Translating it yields CSSSRLQGENEQYF.

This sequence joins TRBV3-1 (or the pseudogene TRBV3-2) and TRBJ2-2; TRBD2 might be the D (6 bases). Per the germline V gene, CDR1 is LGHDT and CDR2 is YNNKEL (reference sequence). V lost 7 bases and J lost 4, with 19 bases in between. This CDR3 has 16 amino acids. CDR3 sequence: CASKGGVLWGTGELFF. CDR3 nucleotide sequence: TGTGCCAGCAAAGGAGGGGTACTTTGGGGCACCGGGGAGCTGTTTTTT.

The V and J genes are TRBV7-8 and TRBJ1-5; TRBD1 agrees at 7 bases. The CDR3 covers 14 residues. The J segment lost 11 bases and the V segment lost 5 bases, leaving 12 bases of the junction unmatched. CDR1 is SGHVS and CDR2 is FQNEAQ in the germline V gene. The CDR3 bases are TGTGCCAGCAGCCGGGGACAGCAAAGTCCTGCCCAGCATTTT. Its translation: CASSRGQQSPAQHF. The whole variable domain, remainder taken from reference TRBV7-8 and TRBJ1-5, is GAGVSQSPRYKVAKRGQDVALRCDPISGHVSLFWYQQALGQGPEFLTYFQNEAQLDKSGLPSDRFFAERPEGSVSTLKIQRTQQEDSAVYLCASSRGQQSPAQHFGDGTRLSIL.

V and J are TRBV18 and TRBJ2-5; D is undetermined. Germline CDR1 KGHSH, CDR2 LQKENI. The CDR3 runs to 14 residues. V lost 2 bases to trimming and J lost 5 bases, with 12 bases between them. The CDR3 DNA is TGTGCCAGCTCACCAACTTTCGAGGCCGAGACCCAGTACTTC. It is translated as CASSPTFEAETQYF. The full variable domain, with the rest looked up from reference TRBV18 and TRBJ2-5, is NAGVMQNPRHLVRRRGQEARLRCSPMKGHSHVYWYRQLPEEGLKFMVYLQKENIIDESGMPKERFSAEFPKEGPSILRIQQVVRGDSAAYFCASSPTFEAETQYFGPGTRLLVL.

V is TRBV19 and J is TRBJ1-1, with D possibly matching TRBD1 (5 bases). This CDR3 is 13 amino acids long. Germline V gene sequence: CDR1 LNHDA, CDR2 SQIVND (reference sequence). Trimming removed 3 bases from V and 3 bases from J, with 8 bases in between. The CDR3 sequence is CASSIQGYTEAFF. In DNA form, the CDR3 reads TGTGCCAGTAGTATCCAGGGCTACACTGAAGCTTTCTTT.

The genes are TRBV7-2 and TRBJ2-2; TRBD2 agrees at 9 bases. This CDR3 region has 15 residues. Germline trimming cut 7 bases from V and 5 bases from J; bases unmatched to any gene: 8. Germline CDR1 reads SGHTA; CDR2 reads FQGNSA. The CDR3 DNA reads TGTGCCAGCAAAATAGCGGGGGAGTTAACCGGGGAGCTGTTTTTT. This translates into CASKIAGELTGELFF. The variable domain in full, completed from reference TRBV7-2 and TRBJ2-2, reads GAGVSQSPSNKVTEKGKDVELRCDPISGHTALYWYRQSLGQGLEFLIYFQGNSAPDKSGLPSDRFSAERTGGSVSTLTIQRTQQEDSAVYLCASKIAGELTGELFFGEGSRLTVL.

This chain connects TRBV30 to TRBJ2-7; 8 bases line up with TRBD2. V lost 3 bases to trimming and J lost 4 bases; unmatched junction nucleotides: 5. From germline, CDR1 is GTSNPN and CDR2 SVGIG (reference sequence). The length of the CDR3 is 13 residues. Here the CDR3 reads CAWRSSGGYEQYF. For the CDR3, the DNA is TGTGCCTGGAGATCCAGCGGGGGATACGAGCAGTACTTC. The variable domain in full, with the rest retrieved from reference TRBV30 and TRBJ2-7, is SQTIHQWPATLVQPVGSPLSLECTVEGTSNPNLYWYRQAAGRGLQLLFYSVGIGQISSEVPQNLSASRPQDRQFILSSKKLLLSDSGFYLCAWRSSGGYEQYFGPGTRLTVT.

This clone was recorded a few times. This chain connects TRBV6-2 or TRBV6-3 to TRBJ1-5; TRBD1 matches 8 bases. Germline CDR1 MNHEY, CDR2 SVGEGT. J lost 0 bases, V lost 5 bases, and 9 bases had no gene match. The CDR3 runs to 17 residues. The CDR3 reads CASSLQGVLGSNQPQHF. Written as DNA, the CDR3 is TGTGCCAGCAGTCTACAGGGGGTCCTTGGTAGCAATCAGCCCCAGCATTTT.

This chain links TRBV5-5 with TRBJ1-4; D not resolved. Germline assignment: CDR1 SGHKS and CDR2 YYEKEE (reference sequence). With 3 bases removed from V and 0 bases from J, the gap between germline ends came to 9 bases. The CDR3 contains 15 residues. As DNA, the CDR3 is TGTGCCAGCAGCTCCCAGTCGACAACTAATGAAAAACTGTTTTTT. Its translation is CASSSQSTTNEKLFF.

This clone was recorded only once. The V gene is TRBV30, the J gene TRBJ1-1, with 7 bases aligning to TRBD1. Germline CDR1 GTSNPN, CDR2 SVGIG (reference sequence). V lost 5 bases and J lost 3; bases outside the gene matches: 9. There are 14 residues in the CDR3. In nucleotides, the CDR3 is TGTGCCTGGCAGACAGGGAACAAGGACACTGAAGCTTTCTTT. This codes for CAWQTGNKDTEAFF.

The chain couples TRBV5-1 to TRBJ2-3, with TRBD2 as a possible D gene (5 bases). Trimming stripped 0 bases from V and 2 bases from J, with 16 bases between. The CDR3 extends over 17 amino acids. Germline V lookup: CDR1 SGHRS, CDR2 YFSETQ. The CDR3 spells CASSLALRGTSTDTQYF. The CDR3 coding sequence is TGCGCCAGCAGCTTGGCCCTCCGGGGAACCTCCACAGATACGCAGTATTTT.

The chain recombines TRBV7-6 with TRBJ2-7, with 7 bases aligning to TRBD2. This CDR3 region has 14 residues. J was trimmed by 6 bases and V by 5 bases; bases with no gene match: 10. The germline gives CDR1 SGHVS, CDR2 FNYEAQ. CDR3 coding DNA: TGTGCCAGCAGCGCCAGCGGGGCTTACTTCGAGCAGTACTTC. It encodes CASSASGAYFEQYF.

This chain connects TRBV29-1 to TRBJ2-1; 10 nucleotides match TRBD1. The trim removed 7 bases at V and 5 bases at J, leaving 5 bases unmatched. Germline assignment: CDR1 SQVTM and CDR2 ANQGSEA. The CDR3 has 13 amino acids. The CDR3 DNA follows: TGCAGCGGAGGGACAGGGGCGGACAATGAGCAGTTCTTC. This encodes CSGGTGADNEQFF.

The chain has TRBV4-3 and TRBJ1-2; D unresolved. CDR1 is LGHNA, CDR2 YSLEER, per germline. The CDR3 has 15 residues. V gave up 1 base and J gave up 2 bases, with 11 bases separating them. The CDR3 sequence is CASSQAVLGNYGYTF. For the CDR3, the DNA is TGCGCCAGCAGCCAAGCGGTGCTAGGAAACTATGGCTACACCTTC.

CDR3 in DNA: TGTGCCAGTAGTATTCGGGGATTTAACTATGGCTACACCTTC. It yields the protein CASSIRGFNYGYTF. The chain combines TRBV19 with TRBJ1-2; unclear D gene. Germline assignment: CDR1 LNHDA and CDR2 SQIVND (reference sequence). The V and J ends lost 3 bases and 1 base respectively, with 9 bases between them. The CDR3 is made up of 14 amino acids.

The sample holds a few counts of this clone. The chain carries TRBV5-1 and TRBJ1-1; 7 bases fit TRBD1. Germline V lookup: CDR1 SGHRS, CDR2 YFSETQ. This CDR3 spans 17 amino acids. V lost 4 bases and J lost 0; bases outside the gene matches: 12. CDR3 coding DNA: TGCGCCAGCAGCACATTATTCGCAGGGGGGCTGAACACTGAAGCTTTCTTT. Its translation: CASSTLFAGGLNTEAFF.

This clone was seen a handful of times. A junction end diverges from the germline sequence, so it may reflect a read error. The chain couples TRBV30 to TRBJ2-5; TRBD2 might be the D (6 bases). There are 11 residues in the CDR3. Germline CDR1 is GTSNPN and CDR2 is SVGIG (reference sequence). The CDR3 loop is CAGRTEETQYF. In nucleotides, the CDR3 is TGTGCCGGGAGGACGGAGGAGACCCAGTACTTC.

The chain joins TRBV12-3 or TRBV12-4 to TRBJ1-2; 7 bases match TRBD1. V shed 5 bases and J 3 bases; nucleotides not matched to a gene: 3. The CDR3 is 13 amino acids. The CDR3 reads CASSPTGDYGYTF. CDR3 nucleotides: TGTGCCAGCAGTCCAACAGGGGACTATGGCTACACCTTC.

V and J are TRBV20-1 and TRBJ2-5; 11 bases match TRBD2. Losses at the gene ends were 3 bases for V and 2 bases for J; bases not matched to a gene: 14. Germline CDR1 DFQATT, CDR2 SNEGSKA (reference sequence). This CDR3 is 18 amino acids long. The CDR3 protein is CSASVLAGGKYDQETQYF. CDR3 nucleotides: TGCAGTGCTAGTGTCCTAGCGGGGGGTAAATACGATCAAGAGACCCAGTACTTC.

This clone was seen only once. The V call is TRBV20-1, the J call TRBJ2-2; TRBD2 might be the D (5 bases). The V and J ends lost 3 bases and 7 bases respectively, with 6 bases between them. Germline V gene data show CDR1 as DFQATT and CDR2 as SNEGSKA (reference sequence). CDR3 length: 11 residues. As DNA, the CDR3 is TGCAGTGCTAGCGCGGGCGGGGAGCTGTTTTTT. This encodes CSASAGGELFF.

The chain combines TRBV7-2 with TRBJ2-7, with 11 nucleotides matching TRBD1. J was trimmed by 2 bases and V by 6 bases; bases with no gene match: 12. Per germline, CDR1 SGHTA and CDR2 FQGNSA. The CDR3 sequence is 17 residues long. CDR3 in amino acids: CASSRLKPGQGAYEQYF. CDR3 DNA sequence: TGTGCCAGCAGTCGACTGAAACCGGGACAGGGGGCCTACGAGCAGTACTTC.

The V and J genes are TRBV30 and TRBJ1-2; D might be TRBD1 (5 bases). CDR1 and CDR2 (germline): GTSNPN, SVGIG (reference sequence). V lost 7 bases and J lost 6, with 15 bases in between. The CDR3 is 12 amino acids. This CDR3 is CASPGDSNGYTF. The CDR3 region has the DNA TGTGCCTCCCCCGGGGACTCCAATGGCTACACCTTC.

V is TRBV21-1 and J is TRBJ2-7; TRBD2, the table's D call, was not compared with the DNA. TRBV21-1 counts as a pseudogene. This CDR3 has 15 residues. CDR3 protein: CASSIPAQGGHEQYF. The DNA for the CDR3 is TGTGCCAGCAGCATCCCGGCGCAGGGAGGACACGAGCAGTACTTC.

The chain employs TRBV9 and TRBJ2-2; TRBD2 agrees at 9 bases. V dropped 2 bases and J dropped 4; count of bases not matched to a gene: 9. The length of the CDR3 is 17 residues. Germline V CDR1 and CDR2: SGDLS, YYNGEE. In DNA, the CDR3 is TGTGCCAGCAGCGTGGCGGCGGGGGGGACAGCCACCGGGGAGCTGTTTTTT. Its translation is CASSVAAGGTATGELFF.

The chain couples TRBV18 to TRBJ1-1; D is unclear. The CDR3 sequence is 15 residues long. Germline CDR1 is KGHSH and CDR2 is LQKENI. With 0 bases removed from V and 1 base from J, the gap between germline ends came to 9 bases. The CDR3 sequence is CASSPPRGPNTEAFF. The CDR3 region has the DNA TGTGCCAGCTCACCACCTCGAGGGCCGAACACTGAAGCTTTCTTT.